The clone carrying this TCR beta chain was detected ten times or more. The sample comes from a study of blood T cells in healthy people across ages. The second PCR ran roughly 6 to 11 cycles with a sample-barcoded 5' primer and J-beta primers. TCRdb reprocessed the 5' RACE reads via MiXCR and lists one record per CDR3 protein. The data contain about 1.7 million distinct CDR3 sequences, roughly 28% of them singletons. Germline CDR1 and CDR2: DFQATT and SNEGSKA (reference sequence). Trimming pared 0 bases from V and 4 bases from J, leaving 12 bases between. This CDR3 spans 14 amino acids. This sequence joins TRBV20-1 and TRBJ1-1; no reliable D call. This sequence was found in a woman aged 25-40 years in good health. The specimen sequenced was blood. CDR3 bases: TGCAGTGCTAGAGAGTCGGGGTATGGCACTGAAGCTTTCTTT. Its translation: CSARESGYGTEAFF.